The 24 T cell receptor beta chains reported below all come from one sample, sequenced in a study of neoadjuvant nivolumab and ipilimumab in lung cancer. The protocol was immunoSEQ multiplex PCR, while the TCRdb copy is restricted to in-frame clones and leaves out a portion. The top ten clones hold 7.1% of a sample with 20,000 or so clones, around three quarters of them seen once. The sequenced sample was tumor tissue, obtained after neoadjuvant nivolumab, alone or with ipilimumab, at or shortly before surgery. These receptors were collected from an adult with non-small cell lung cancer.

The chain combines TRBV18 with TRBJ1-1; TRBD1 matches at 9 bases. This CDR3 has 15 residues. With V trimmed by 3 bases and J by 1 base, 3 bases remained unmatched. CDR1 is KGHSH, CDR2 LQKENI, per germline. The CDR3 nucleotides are TGTGCCAGCTCACCCCGACAGGGGGGGAACACTGAAGCTTTCTTT. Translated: CASSPRQGGNTEAFF.

The CDR3, as DNA: TGCGCCAGCAGCCAGGACGGGACAGGGGGCTACGAGCAGTACTTC. This sequence encodes CASSQDGTGGYEQYF. J is TRBJ2-7 and V is TRBV4-1; TRBD1 aligns across 11 bases. Germline V gene lookup returns CDR1 MGHRA and CDR2 YSYEKL. This CDR3 contains 15 residues. The V segment lost 3 bases and the J segment 3 bases; nucleotides outside the gene matches: 4.

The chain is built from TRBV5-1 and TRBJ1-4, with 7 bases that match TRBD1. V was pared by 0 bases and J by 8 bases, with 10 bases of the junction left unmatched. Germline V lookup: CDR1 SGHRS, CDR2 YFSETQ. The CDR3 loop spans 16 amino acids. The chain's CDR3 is CASSLVTGTAREKLFF. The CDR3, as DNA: TGCGCCAGCAGCTTGGTGACAGGGACGGCACGAGAAAAACTGTTTTTT.

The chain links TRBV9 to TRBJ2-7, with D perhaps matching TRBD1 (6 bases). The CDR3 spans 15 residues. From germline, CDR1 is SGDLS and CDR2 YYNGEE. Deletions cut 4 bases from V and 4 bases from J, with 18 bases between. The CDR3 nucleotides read TGTGCCAGCAGCCTGGGGGCCGGGACAATTTACGAGCAGTACTTC. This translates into CASSLGAGTIYEQYF.

Written as DNA, the CDR3 is TGTGCCGCCCCTTGGGGGATCTATGGCTACACCTTC. Amino acids: CAAPWGIYGYTF. The rearrangement uses TRBV27 and TRBJ1-2; maybe TRBD1 (5 bases). CDR1 is MNHEY, CDR2 SMNVEV, per germline (reference sequence). The CDR3 length is 12 residues. The V end lost 11 bases, the J end lost 4 bases, and 14 bases lay between the germline ends.

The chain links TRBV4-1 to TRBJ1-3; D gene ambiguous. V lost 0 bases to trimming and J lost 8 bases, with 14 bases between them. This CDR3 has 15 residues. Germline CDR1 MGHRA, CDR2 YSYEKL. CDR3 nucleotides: TGCGCCAGCAGCCAAGATCGGGCAGCGCGTGACACCATATATTTT. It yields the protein CASSQDRAARDTIYF.

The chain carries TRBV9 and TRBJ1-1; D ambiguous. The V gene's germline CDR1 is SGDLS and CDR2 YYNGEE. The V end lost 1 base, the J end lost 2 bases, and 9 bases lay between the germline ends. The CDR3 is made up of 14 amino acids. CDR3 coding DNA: TGTGCCAGCAGCGTACAGCCCTCTAACACTGAAGCTTTCTTT. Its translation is CASSVQPSNTEAFF.

The chain's CDR3 is CASSPLTNTGELFF. The CDR3 DNA reads as TGTGCCAGCTCACCACTAACGAACACCGGGGAGCTGTTTTTT. The V call is TRBV18, the J call TRBJ2-2, with D unresolved. Trimming removed 1 base from V and 0 bases from J, with 3 bases in between. The CDR3 loop spans 14 amino acids. Germline V gene data show CDR1 as KGHSH and CDR2 as LQKENI.

In nucleotides, the CDR3 is TGTGCCAGCAGCTTAGGGGACTATTCTACAGATACGCAGTATTTT. Translating gives CASSLGDYSTDTQYF. The V call is TRBV7-1, the J call TRBJ2-3; 7 bases align to TRBD2. TRBV7-1 is known as an ORF, though its function is uncertain. The CDR3 is 15 residues long. V shed 4 bases, J shed 3 bases, and the junction held 7 bases outside the gene matches.

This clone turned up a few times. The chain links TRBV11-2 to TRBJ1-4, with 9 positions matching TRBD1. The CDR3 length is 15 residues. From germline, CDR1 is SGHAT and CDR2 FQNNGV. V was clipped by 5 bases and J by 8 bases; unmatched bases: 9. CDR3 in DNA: TGTGCCAGCAGCATAAACAGGGGGCGAAGGGAAAAACTGTTTTTT. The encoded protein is CASSINRGRREKLFF.

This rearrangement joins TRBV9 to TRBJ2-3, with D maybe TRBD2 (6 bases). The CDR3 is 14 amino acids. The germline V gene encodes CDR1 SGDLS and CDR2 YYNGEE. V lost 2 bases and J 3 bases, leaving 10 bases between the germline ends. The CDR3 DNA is TGTGCCAGCAGCGTCGGCGGGATTACAGATACGCAGTATTTT. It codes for CASSVGGITDTQYF.

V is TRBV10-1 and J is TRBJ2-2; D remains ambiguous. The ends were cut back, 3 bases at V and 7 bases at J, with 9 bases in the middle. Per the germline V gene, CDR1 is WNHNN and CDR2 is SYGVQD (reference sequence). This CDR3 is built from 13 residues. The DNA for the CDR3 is TGCGCCAGCAGTGAACTCAGAGGCGGGGAGCTGTTTTTT. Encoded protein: CASSELRGGELFF.

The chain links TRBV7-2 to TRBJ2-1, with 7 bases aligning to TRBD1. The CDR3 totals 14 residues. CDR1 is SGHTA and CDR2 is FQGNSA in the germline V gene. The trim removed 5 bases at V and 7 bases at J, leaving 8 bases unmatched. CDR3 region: CASSPVDRVNEQFF. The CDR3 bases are TGTGCCAGCAGCCCCGTTGACAGGGTAAATGAGCAGTTCTTC.

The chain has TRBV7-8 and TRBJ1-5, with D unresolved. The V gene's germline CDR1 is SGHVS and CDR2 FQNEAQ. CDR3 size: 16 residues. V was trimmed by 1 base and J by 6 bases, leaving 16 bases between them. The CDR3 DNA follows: TGTGCCAGCAGCTTAGTGGGAGATTGGGGTCGTCAGCCCCAGCATTTT. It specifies CASSLVGDWGRQPQHF.

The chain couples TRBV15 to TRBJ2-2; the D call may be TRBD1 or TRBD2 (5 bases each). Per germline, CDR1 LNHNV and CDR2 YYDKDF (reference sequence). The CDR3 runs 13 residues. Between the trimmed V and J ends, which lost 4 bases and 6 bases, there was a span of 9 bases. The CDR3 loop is CATSTLGAGELFF. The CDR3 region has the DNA TGTGCCACCAGCACCCTGGGGGCCGGGGAGCTGTTTTTT. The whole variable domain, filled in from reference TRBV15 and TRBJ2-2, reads DAMVIQNPRYQVTQFGKPVTLSCSQTLNHNVMYWYQQKSSQAPKLLFHYYDKDFNNEADTPDNFQSRRPNTSFCFLDIRSPGLGDTAMYLCATSTLGAGELFFGEGSRLTVL.

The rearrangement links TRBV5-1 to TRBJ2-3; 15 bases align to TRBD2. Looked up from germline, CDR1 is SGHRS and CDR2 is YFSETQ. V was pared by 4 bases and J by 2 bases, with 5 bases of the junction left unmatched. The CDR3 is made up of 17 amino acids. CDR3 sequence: CASSRTSGRGITDTQYF. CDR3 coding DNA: TGCGCCAGCAGCCGGACTAGCGGGAGGGGTATCACAGATACGCAGTATTTT.

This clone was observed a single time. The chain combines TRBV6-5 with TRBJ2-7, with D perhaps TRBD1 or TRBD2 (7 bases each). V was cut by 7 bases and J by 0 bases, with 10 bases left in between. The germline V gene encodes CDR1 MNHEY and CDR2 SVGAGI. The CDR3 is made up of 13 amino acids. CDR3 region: CASKRDSSYEQYF. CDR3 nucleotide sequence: TGTGCCAGCAAGCGGGACAGCTCCTACGAGCAGTACTTC.

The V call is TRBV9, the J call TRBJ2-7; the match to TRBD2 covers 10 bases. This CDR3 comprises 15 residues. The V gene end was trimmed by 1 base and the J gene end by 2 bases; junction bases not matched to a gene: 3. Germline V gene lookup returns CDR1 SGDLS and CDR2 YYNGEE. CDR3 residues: CASSVQAGGAYEQYF. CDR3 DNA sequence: TGTGCCAGCAGCGTACAAGCGGGAGGGGCCTACGAGCAGTACTTC. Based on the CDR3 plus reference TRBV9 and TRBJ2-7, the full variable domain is DSGVTQTPKHLITATGQRVTLRCSPRSGDLSVYWYQQSLDQGLQFLIQYYNGEERAKGNILERFSAQQFPDLHSELNLSSLELGDSALYFCASSVQAGGAYEQYFGPGTRLTVT.

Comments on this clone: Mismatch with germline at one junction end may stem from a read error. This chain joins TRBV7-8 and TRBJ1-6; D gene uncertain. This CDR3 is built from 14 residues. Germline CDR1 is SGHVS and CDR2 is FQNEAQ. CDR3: CASNLRASNSPLHF. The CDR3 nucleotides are TGTGCCAGCAACTTAAGGGCTTCGAATTCACCCCTCCACTTT.

The CDR3 spells CASSFGDFYNEQFF. The CDR3 DNA sequence: TGCGCCAGCAGCTTTGGGGACTTTTACAATGAGCAGTTCTTC. The J gene is TRBJ2-1, the V gene TRBV5-1; TRBD2 is a possible D gene (6 bases). This CDR3 region has 14 residues. V lost 2 bases, J lost 4 bases, and 10 bases lay in between. From germline, CDR1 is SGHRS and CDR2 YFSETQ.

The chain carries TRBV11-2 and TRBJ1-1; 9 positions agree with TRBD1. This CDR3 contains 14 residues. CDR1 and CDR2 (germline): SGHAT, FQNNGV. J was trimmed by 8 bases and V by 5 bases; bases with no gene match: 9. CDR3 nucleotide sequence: TGTGCCAGCAGCCCTACAGGGGGCGCGGGGGAAGCTTTCTTT. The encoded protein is CASSPTGGAGEAFF.

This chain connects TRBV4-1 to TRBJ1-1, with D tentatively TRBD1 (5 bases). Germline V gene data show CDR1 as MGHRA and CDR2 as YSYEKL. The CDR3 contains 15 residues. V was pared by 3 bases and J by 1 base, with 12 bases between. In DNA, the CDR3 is TGCGCCAGCAGCCAGGCCAGGGACCGGAACACTGAAGCTTTCTTT. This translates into CASSQARDRNTEAFF.

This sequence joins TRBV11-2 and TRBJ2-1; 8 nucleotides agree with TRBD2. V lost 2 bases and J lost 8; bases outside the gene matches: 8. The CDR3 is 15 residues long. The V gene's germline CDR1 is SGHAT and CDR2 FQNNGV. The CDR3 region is CASSLPAGAADEQFF. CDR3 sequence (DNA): TGTGCCAGCAGCTTACCAGCGGGAGCGGCGGATGAGCAGTTCTTC.

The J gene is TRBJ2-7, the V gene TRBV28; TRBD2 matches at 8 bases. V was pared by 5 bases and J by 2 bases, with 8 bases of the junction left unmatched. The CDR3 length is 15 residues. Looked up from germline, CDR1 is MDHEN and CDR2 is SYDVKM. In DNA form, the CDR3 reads TGTGCCAGCAGTCACCCGACTAGCGTAGCCTACGAGCAGTACTTC. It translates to CASSHPTSVAYEQYF.